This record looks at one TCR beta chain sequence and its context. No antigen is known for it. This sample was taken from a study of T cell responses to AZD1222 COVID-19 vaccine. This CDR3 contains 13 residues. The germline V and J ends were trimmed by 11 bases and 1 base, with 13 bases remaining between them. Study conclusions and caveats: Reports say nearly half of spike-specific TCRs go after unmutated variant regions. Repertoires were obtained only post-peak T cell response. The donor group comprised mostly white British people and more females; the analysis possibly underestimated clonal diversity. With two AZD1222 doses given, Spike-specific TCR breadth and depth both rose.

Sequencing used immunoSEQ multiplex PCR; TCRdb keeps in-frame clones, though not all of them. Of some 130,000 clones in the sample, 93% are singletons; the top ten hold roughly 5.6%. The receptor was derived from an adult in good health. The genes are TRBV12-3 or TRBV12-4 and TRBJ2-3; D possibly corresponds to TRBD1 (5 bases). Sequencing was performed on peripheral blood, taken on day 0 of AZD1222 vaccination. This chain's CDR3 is CASRGRRTDTQYF. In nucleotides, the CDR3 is TGTGCCTCTAGGGGCAGACGCACAGATACGCAGTATTTT.